A single sample gave rise to the 14 T cell receptor beta chains below, sequenced in a study of cytomegalovirus exposure and HLA in healthy donors. Researchers ran the PCR with 60 Vbeta and 13 Jbeta primers. Profiling relied on immunoSEQ multiplex PCR, and the TCRdb table lists in-frame clones only, not all of them. The repertoire consists of some 120,000 clones, with 79% occurring once and the leading ten covering 1.5% to 2.5%. The source material was PBMCs. These TCRs come from a man aged 18 to 29 in good health and CMV-seronegative.

The chain recombines TRBV5-1 with TRBJ2-1; 8 bases fit TRBD2. Germline CDR1 and CDR2: SGHRS and YFSETQ. The CDR3 loop spans 15 amino acids. Unmatched junction bases numbered 5, after V lost 1 base and J lost 5 bases. The CDR3 spells CASSLTSGTNNEQFF. CDR3 nucleotide sequence: TGCGCCAGCAGCTTGACTAGCGGAACTAACAATGAGCAGTTCTTC.

The chain combines TRBV5-1 with TRBJ2-2; 16 bases fit TRBD2. V shed 4 bases, J shed 4 bases, and the junction held 7 bases outside the gene matches. CDR3 length equals 18 residues. Germline values: CDR1 SGHRS, CDR2 YFSETQ. Written as DNA, the CDR3 is TGCGCCAGCAGCCTGGGACTAGCGGGAGGGCCGGGCACCGGGGAGCTGTTTTTT. This encodes CASSLGLAGGPGTGELFF.

Notes on this clone: Other nucleotide sequences in the sample specify the same CDR3. The chain uses TRBV15 and TRBJ1-2; 7 nucleotides align to TRBD1. Germline assignment: CDR1 LNHNV and CDR2 YYDKDF (reference sequence). The CDR3 is made up of 15 amino acids. Trimming at V came to 0 bases and at J to 3 bases, leaving 4 bases not matched to a gene. The CDR3 sequence is CATSRDRDSYYGYTF. CDR3 nucleotide sequence: TGTGCCACCAGCAGAGATAGGGACAGTTACTATGGCTACACCTTC.

This rearrangement joins TRBV14 to TRBJ2-3; maybe TRBD1 (6 bases). The CDR3 extends over 14 amino acids. V was clipped by 3 bases and J by 6 bases, with 13 bases between them. Germline V CDR1 and CDR2: SGHDN, FVKESK. CDR3 sequence reads: CASSQGTSGDTQYF. CDR3 nucleotide sequence: TGTGCCAGCAGCCAGGGGACATCCGGCGATACGCAGTATTTT. Using reference TRBV14 and TRBJ2-3 for the parts outside the CDR3, the full variable domain is EAGVTQFPSHSVIEKGQTVTLRCDPISGHDNLYWYRRVMGKEIKFLLHFVKESKQDESGMPNNRFLAERTGGTYSTLKVQPAELEDSGVYFCASSQGTSGDTQYFGPGTRLTVL.

This sequence joins TRBV25-1 and TRBJ2-5, with a possible D match to TRBD2 (5 bases). CDR3 size: 15 residues. V dropped 2 bases and J dropped 5 bases, with 15 bases sitting between them. Looked up from germline, CDR1 is MGHDK and CDR2 is SYGVNS. The CDR3 coding sequence is TGTGCCAGCAGTGAAATCCTCGGAGGCCAGGAGACCCAGTACTTC. Encoded protein: CASSEILGGQETQYF.

By sample share, this clone is medium-sized. The V and J genes are TRBV19 and TRBJ1-1; the match to TRBD1 covers 7 bases. This CDR3 contains 15 residues. With V trimmed by 0 bases and J by 5 bases, 6 bases remained unmatched. Germline V gene data show CDR1 as LNHDA and CDR2 as SQIVND (reference sequence). The CDR3 DNA is TGTGCCAGTAGTATAGATACTGCAGGGGGTACTGAAGCTTTCTTT. Translated: CASSIDTAGGTEAFF.

This sequence joins TRBV19 and TRBJ2-1; 7 bases fit TRBD2. CDR1 is LNHDA, CDR2 SQIVND, per germline (reference sequence). Trimming cost V 3 bases and J 6 bases; bases outside gene matches: 14. The CDR3 has 17 amino acids. This CDR3 is CASSMVRLAGGLNEQFF. CDR3 nucleotides: TGTGCCAGTAGTATGGTTCGACTAGCCGGCGGGCTCAATGAGCAGTTCTTC.

This chain uses TRBV5-4 with TRBJ1-1; 7 bases match TRBD1. Germline V gives CDR1 SGHNT, CDR2 YYREEE (reference sequence). This CDR3 comprises 13 residues. The V gene end was trimmed by 5 bases and the J gene end by 5 bases; junction bases not matched to a gene: 6. The CDR3 loop is CASRYRGRTEAFF. CDR3 nucleotide sequence: TGTGCCAGCAGATACAGGGGAAGGACTGAAGCTTTCTTT.

As DNA, the CDR3 is TGTGCCAGTCGGGACACCTATAGCAATCAGCCCCAGCATTTT. Protein product: CASRDTYSNQPQHF. J is TRBJ1-5 and V is TRBV2, with D perhaps TRBD1 (6 bases). CDR3 size: 14 residues. Trimming took off 9 bases at V and 0 bases at J, with 12 bases between the two ends. The germline CDR1 and CDR2 sequences are SNHLY and FYNNEI.

The gene calls are TRBV2 and TRBJ1-5, with 9 bases lining up with TRBD1. The length of the CDR3 is 14 residues. The germline CDR1 and CDR2 sequences are SNHLY and FYNNEI. The J segment lost 4 bases and the V segment lost 7 bases, leaving 5 bases of the junction unmatched. CDR3 region: CASKRQGGNQPQHF. The CDR3 region has the DNA TGTGCCAGCAAGCGACAGGGGGGGAATCAGCCCCAGCATTTT. The variable domain in full, completed from reference TRBV2 and TRBJ1-5, reads EPEVTQTPSHQVTQMGQEVILRCVPISNHLYFYWYRQILGQKVEFLVSFYNNEISEKSEIFDDQFSVERPDGSNFTLKIRSTKLEDSAMYFCASKRQGGNQPQHFGDGTRLSIL.

This clone was observed a handful of times. The chain couples TRBV28 to TRBJ1-5; D not certain. The CDR3 runs to 14 residues. Trimming stripped 7 bases from V and 0 bases from J, with 10 bases between. In germline, CDR1 is MDHEN, CDR2 SYDVKM. CDR3 DNA: TGTGCCAGCATCGGAGGGAATAGCAATCAGCCCCAGCATTTT. It encodes CASIGGNSNQPQHF. The full variable domain, rest sourced from reference TRBV28 and TRBJ1-5, is DVKVTQSSRYLVKRTGEKVFLECVQDMDHENMFWYRQDPGLGLRLIYFSYDVKMKEKGDIPEGYSVSREKKERFSLILESASTNQTSMYLCASIGGNSNQPQHFGDGTRLSIL.

The rearrangement links TRBV9 to TRBJ2-3; a possible D gene is TRBD2 (5 bases). The CDR3 contains 13 residues. Germline V gene sequence: CDR1 SGDLS, CDR2 YYNGEE. V lost 3 bases, J lost 2 bases, and 7 bases lay in between. The CDR3 sequence: CASSGGITDTQYF. The CDR3 bases are TGTGCCAGCAGCGGAGGGATCACAGATACGCAGTATTTT. The full variable domain, in which reference TRBV9 and TRBJ2-3 provide the parts outside the CDR3, is DSGVTQTPKHLITATGQRVTLRCSPRSGDLSVYWYQQSLDQGLQFLIQYYNGEERAKGNILERFSAQQFPDLHSELNLSSLELGDSALYFCASSGGITDTQYFGPGTRLTVL.

The chain links TRBV10-3 to TRBJ2-7, with 8 bases identical to TRBD1. CDR1 and CDR2 (germline): ENHRY, SYGVKD. This CDR3 is built from 15 residues. Trimming removed 6 bases from V and 1 base from J; junction bases left unmatched: 8. CDR3 DNA: TGTGCCATCAGCAGGGGGCTCCCTGATTCCTACGAGCAGTACGTC. It yields the protein CAISRGLPDSYEQYV.

This clone was recorded a few times. V is TRBV2 and J is TRBJ2-7; D is perhaps TRBD2 (5 bases). From germline, CDR1 is SNHLY and CDR2 FYNNEI. The V and J ends lost 8 bases and 0 bases respectively, with 8 bases between them. This CDR3 contains 12 residues. This chain's CDR3 is CASAGGSYEQYV. For the CDR3, the DNA is TGTGCCAGCGCCGGAGGCTCCTACGAGCAGTACGTC.